Listed below are T cell receptor beta chains from one sample, sequenced in a study of early stage breast cancer tumors. Sequenced by immunoSEQ multiplex PCR; TCRdb stores in-frame clones only, minus some. The sample lists about 10,000 clones; 60% to 85% were seen once. The specimen was normal breast tissue next to the tumor. The receptors here all came from a middle-aged person with breast cancer. CDR3s include the opening cysteine and the closing phenylalanine or tryptophan. The order of the fields is J gene, D gene, V gene, clone size, CDR3 protein, CDR3 DNA. The D gene is left open where the match is weak. Clone size is given for some rows only: seen once, a few or many times, or a class if the clone is expanded.

J gene: TRBJ2-1; D gene: NA; V gene: TRBV19; clone size: NA; CDR3 protein: CASSTWVIGPQHYNEQFF; CDR3 DNA: TGTGCCAGTAGTACATGGGTGATCGGTCCCCAGCACTACAATGAGCAGTTCTTC
J gene: TRBJ2-3; D gene: NA; V gene: TRBV7-9; clone size: NA; CDR3 protein: CASSLGVTGNTDTQYF; CDR3 DNA: TGTGCCAGCAGCTTAGGGGTTACAGGCAACACAGATACGCAGTATTTT
J gene: TRBJ2-3; D gene: NA; V gene: TRBV18; clone size: NA; CDR3 protein: CASSPPEGYGTDTQYF; CDR3 DNA: TGTGCCAGCTCACCACCCGAGGGCTATGGCACAGATACGCAGTATTTT
J gene: TRBJ2-5; D gene: NA; V gene: TRBV5-6; clone size: NA; CDR3 protein: CASSSLVSGETQYF; CDR3 DNA: TGTGCCAGCAGCTCCTTAGTTAGTGGGGAGACCCAGTACTTC
J gene: TRBJ1-1; D gene: TRBD1; V gene: TRBV19; clone size: once; CDR3 protein: CASSGRQGDTTEAFF; CDR3 DNA: TGTGCCAGTAGTGGAAGACAGGGTGATACGACTGAAGCTTTCTTT
J gene: TRBJ2-7; D gene: TRBD1; V gene: TRBV6-6; clone size: NA; CDR3 protein: CASRPTGPSYEQYF; CDR3 DNA: TGTGCCAGCAGGCCGACAGGGCCCTCCTACGAGCAGTACTTC
J gene: TRBJ1-2; D gene: NA; V gene: TRBV11-2; clone size: few; CDR3 protein: CASSLDVRRAYGYTF; CDR3 DNA: TGTGCCAGCAGCTTAGACGTGAGGCGAGCCTATGGCTACACCTTC
J gene: TRBJ1-5; D gene: NA; V gene: TRBV27; clone size: NA; CDR3 protein: CASSRGDGNQPQHF; CDR3 DNA: TGTGCCAGCAGCCGGGGGGATGGCAATCAGCCCCAGCATTTT
J gene: TRBJ2-7; D gene: NA; V gene: TRBV7-2; clone size: NA; CDR3 protein: CASSLGLNGGKAYEQYF; CDR3 DNA: TGTGCCAGCAGCTTAGGGCTAAATGGCGGGAAAGCCTACGAGCAGTACTTC
J gene: TRBJ1-5; D gene: NA; V gene: TRBV7-2; clone size: few; CDR3 protein: CASSLNNQPQHF; CDR3 DNA: TGTGCCAGCAGCTTAAACAATCAGCCCCAGCATTTT
J gene: TRBJ1-1; D gene: NA; V gene: TRBV6-1; clone size: once; CDR3 protein: CASSEDPENTEAFF; CDR3 DNA: TGTGCCAGCAGTGAAGATCCCGAGAACACTGAAGCTTTCTTT
J gene: TRBJ2-2; D gene: NA; V gene: TRBV30; clone size: NA; CDR3 protein: CAWNRAGELFF; CDR3 DNA: TGTGCCTGGAATAGGGCCGGGGAGCTGTTTTTT
J gene: TRBJ1-2; D gene: NA; V gene: TRBV6-1; clone size: NA; CDR3 protein: CASSLEGPSDGYTF; CDR3 DNA: TGTGCCAGCAGTCTGGAGGGTCCCTCTGATGGCTACACCTTC
J gene: TRBJ2-1; D gene: NA; V gene: TRBV5-1; clone size: NA; CDR3 protein: CASSLPQGYNEQFF; CDR3 DNA: TGCGCCAGCAGCTTGCCACAGGGATACAATGAGCAGTTCTTC
J gene: TRBJ2-1; D gene: TRBD1; V gene: TRBV7-9; clone size: NA; CDR3 protein: CASSLVGGQGNEQFF; CDR3 DNA: TGTGCCAGCAGCTTAGTGGGGGGACAGGGAAATGAGCAGTTCTTC
J gene: TRBJ2-7; D gene: NA; V gene: TRBV6-4; clone size: few; CDR3 protein: CASSDSASGEQYF; CDR3 DNA: TGTGCCAGCAGTGACTCAGCCTCCGGGGAGCAGTACTTC
J gene: TRBJ2-3; D gene: TRBD2; V gene: TRBV10-3; clone size: NA; CDR3 protein: CAIRGTSGGTDTQYF; CDR3 DNA: TGTGCCATCAGGGGGACTAGCGGCGGCACAGATACGCAGTATTTT
J gene: TRBJ1-5; D gene: TRBD1; V gene: TRBV19; clone size: few; CDR3 protein: CASSHDRGPLSNQPQHF; CDR3 DNA: TGTGCCAGTAGTCACGACAGGGGCCCCCTTAGCAATCAGCCCCAGCATTTT
J gene: TRBJ2-6; D gene: TRBD2; V gene: TRBV19; clone size: few; CDR3 protein: CASSLRLAGTTFSGANVLTF; CDR3 DNA: TGTGCCAGTAGTCTTCGACTAGCGGGAACCACATTCTCTGGGGCCAACGTCCTGACTTTC
J gene: TRBJ1-1; D gene: NA; V gene: TRBV6-6; clone size: NA; CDR3 protein: CASSRDGLTEAFF; CDR3 DNA: TGTGCCAGCAGCAGGGACGGGTTGACTGAAGCTTTCTTT
J gene: TRBJ1-1; D gene: NA; V gene: TRBV5-4; clone size: NA; CDR3 protein: CASSTRGRATEAFF; CDR3 DNA: TGTGCCAGCAGCACCAGGGGTCGTGCCACTGAAGCTTTCTTT
J gene: TRBJ2-1; D gene: TRBD2; V gene: TRBV10-2; clone size: NA; CDR3 protein: CASSRAGAAIGNEQFF; CDR3 DNA: TGCGCCAGCAGTAGAGCGGGAGCGGCTATTGGGAATGAGCAGTTCTTC
J gene: TRBJ2-3; D gene: NA; V gene: TRBV18; clone size: once; CDR3 protein: CASSPAPGPTDTQYF; CDR3 DNA: TGTGCCAGCTCACCAGCGCCGGGACCAACAGATACGCAGTATTTT
J gene: TRBJ2-7; D gene: NA; V gene: TRBV30; clone size: NA; CDR3 protein: CAWGAGGDYEQYF; CDR3 DNA: TGTGCCTGGGGGGCTGGCGGAGACTACGAGCAGTACTTC
J gene: TRBJ1-5; D gene: NA; V gene: TRBV2; clone size: NA; CDR3 protein: CASSDRAANQPQHF; CDR3 DNA: TGTGCCAGCAGTGATCGGGCAGCTAATCAGCCCCAGCATTTT
J gene: TRBJ2-7; D gene: TRBD1; V gene: TRBV15; clone size: few; CDR3 protein: CATSRDHGTAYEQYF; CDR3 DNA: TGTGCCACCAGCAGAGATCACGGGACAGCCTACGAGCAGTACTTC
J gene: TRBJ2-7; D gene: TRBD1; V gene: TRBV6-6; clone size: NA; CDR3 protein: CASSYSTGGRNEQYF; CDR3 DNA: TGTGCCAGCAGTTACTCAACAGGGGGTAGGAACGAGCAGTACTTC
J gene: TRBJ2-1; D gene: NA; V gene: TRBV7-2; clone size: NA; CDR3 protein: CASSPQGIGVYNEQFF; CDR3 DNA: TGTGCCAGCAGCCCGCAGGGCATAGGCGTGTACAATGAGCAGTTCTTC
J gene: TRBJ2-5; D gene: NA; V gene: TRBV14; clone size: NA; CDR3 protein: CASSPKGLRETQYF; CDR3 DNA: TGTGCCAGCAGCCCAAAGGGGTTGAGAGAGACCCAGTACTTC
J gene: TRBJ2-5; D gene: TRBD2; V gene: TRBV7-3; clone size: NA; CDR3 protein: CASSLLAGAQETQYF; CDR3 DNA: TGTGCCAGCAGCTTACTAGCGGGAGCCCAAGAGACCCAGTACTTC
J gene: TRBJ2-7; D gene: NA; V gene: TRBV4-1; clone size: NA; CDR3 protein: CASSLRTAYEQYF; CDR3 DNA: TGCGCCAGCAGCTTAAGGACAGCTTACGAGCAGTACTTC
J gene: TRBJ2-5; D gene: NA; V gene: TRBV5-4; clone size: NA; CDR3 protein: CASSLEVSEVPQYF; CDR3 DNA: TGTGCCAGCAGCTTGGAGGTTAGCGAGGTGCCCCAGTACTTC
J gene: TRBJ1-4; D gene: NA; V gene: TRBV9; clone size: NA; CDR3 protein: CASSGQVGGEKLFF; CDR3 DNA: TGTGCCAGCAGCGGACAGGTGGGGGGTGAAAAACTGTTTTTT
J gene: TRBJ2-7; D gene: NA; V gene: TRBV4-1; clone size: NA; CDR3 protein: CASSHGQGYEQYF; CDR3 DNA: TGCGCCAGCAGCCATGGTCAGGGGTACGAGCAGTACTTC
J gene: TRBJ2-7; D gene: TRBD2; V gene: TRBV27; clone size: NA; CDR3 protein: CASSSGGSGFYEQYF; CDR3 DNA: TGTGCCAGCAGTTCCGGGGGGTCTGGGTTTTACGAGCAGTACTTC
J gene: TRBJ2-3; D gene: TRBD2; V gene: TRBV5-1; clone size: once; CDR3 protein: CASSLEGLAGVSSDTQYF; CDR3 DNA: TGCGCCAGCAGCTTGGAGGGACTAGCGGGAGTTTCGTCAGATACGCAGTATTTT
J gene: TRBJ2-7; D gene: NA; V gene: TRBV6-5; clone size: NA; CDR3 protein: CASSYSRTYEQYF; CDR3 DNA: TGTGCCAGCAGTTACTCCCGCACCTACGAGCAGTACTTC
J gene: TRBJ1-2; D gene: NA; V gene: TRBV7-9; clone size: NA; CDR3 protein: CASSLGGGYGYTF; CDR3 DNA: TGTGCCAGCAGCCTAGGAGGGGGCTATGGCTACACCTTC
J gene: TRBJ2-7; D gene: NA; V gene: TRBV5-1; clone size: NA; CDR3 protein: CASSATYGSYEQYF; CDR3 DNA: TGCGCCAGCAGTGCCACCTATGGGTCCTACGAGCAGTACTTC
J gene: TRBJ2-3; D gene: NA; V gene: TRBV21-1; clone size: NA; CDR3 protein: CASSPTRLAGGTDTQYF; CDR3 DNA: TGTGCCAGCAGCCCAACTCGGCTAGCGGGGGGCACAGATACGCAGTATTTT
J gene: TRBJ2-3; D gene: TRBD2; V gene: TRBV5-1; clone size: once; CDR3 protein: CASSTRLAGESDTQYF; CDR3 DNA: TGCGCCAGCAGCACAAGACTAGCGGGAGAGTCAGATACGCAGTATTTT
J gene: TRBJ1-1; D gene: NA; V gene: TRBV27; clone size: NA; CDR3 protein: CASSDTGQNTEAFF; CDR3 DNA: TGTGCCAGCAGCGATACAGGGCAGAACACTGAAGCTTTCTTT
J gene: TRBJ2-1; D gene: NA; V gene: TRBV7-3; clone size: NA; CDR3 protein: CASSTGPYNEQFF; CDR3 DNA: TGTGCCAGCAGCACCGGACCGTACAATGAGCAGTTCTTC
J gene: TRBJ1-2; D gene: NA; V gene: TRBV18; clone size: few; CDR3 protein: CASSPDGQRGYTF; CDR3 DNA: TGTGCCAGCTCACCGGACGGACAGCGTGGCTACACCTTC
J gene: TRBJ1-2; D gene: NA; V gene: TRBV30; clone size: NA; CDR3 protein: CAWNAGTLGLRDTF; CDR3 DNA: TGTGCCTGGAACGCAGGGACTTTGGGTTTGCGGGACACCTTC
J gene: TRBJ2-7; D gene: TRBD1; V gene: TRBV7-9; clone size: NA; CDR3 protein: CASSWDSTYEQYF; CDR3 DNA: TGTGCCAGCAGCTGGGACAGCACCTACGAGCAGTACTTC
J gene: TRBJ2-5; D gene: NA; V gene: TRBV5-4; clone size: NA; CDR3 protein: CASSSPVQETQYF; CDR3 DNA: TGTGCCAGCAGCTCCCCGGTTCAAGAGACCCAGTACTTC
J gene: TRBJ1-1; D gene: NA; V gene: TRBV4-1; clone size: NA; CDR3 protein: CASSPQTTQRNTEAFF; CDR3 DNA: TGCGCCAGCAGCCCACAAACCACTCAGCGGAACACTGAAGCTTTCTTT
J gene: TRBJ2-1; D gene: TRBD2; V gene: TRBV7-9; clone size: NA; CDR3 protein: CASSSRLAGEVGEQFF; CDR3 DNA: TGTGCCAGCAGCTCTAGACTAGCGGGAGAGGTGGGTGAGCAGTTCTTC
J gene: TRBJ2-5; D gene: NA; V gene: TRBV5-5; clone size: NA; CDR3 protein: CASSSRQGPEGTQYF; CDR3 DNA: TGTGCCAGCAGCTCTAGACAGGGCCCGGAGGGGACCCAGTACTTC
J gene: TRBJ2-5; D gene: NA; V gene: TRBV7-7; clone size: NA; CDR3 protein: CASSLSLTETQYF; CDR3 DNA: TGTGCTAGCAGCTTATCCCTAACGGAGACCCAGTACTTC
J gene: TRBJ2-3; D gene: TRBD2; V gene: TRBV5-1; clone size: NA; CDR3 protein: CASSLSAGGSSQDTQYF; CDR3 DNA: TGCGCCAGCAGCTTGTCAGCGGGAGGCAGTTCCCAAGATACGCAGTATTTT
J gene: TRBJ1-1; D gene: TRBD1; V gene: TRBV7-6; clone size: NA; CDR3 protein: CASSEGQGDTEAFF; CDR3 DNA: TGTGCCAGCAGCGAAGGACAGGGTGACACTGAAGCTTTCTTT